This T cell receptor (beta chain) is from a study of regulatory T cells in long-lasting Graves disease. V gave up 5 bases and J gave up 2 bases, with 12 bases separating them. The CDR3 runs 14 residues. Noted time point: persistent/refractory GD, antithyroid drugs over 5 years with positive TRAb. PBMCs provided the RNA from which the TCR library was made. This clonotype has a count of ten or more. To make TCR beta libraries, researchers used iRepertoire HTBI primers and Arm-PCR of CDR3 regions. TCRdb re-derived calls from the multiplex PCR reads in MiXCR, one entry per CDR3 protein. The repertoire holds more than 300,000 distinct CDR3 sequences, with about 19% as singletons.

The clonotype originates from a female donor with Graves disease. Sequencing used peripheral blood mononuclear cells (PBMCs), obtained when the disease was refractory, from a patient treated with antithyroid drugs. This sequence joins TRBV12-3 or TRBV12-4 and TRBJ1-1, with a tentative D call TRBD1 (5 bases). DNA of the CDR3: TGTGCCAGCAGTACGGGACTCCTCAACACTGAAGCTTTCTTT. Translating it yields CASSTGLLNTEAFF.